This T cell receptor (beta chain) stems from a study of glioma-infiltrating T cells. Study at large: Glioblastomas were WHO grade IV, sampled at first diagnosis; low-grade were grade II. Dexamethasone exposure before glioma surgery was limited to six or fewer days.

V shed 0 bases and J shed 4 bases, with 8 bases lying between them. This CDR3 has 14 residues. Germline V lookup: CDR1 MGHRA, CDR2 YSYEKL. Note on this clonotype: A much larger clone is a single base away; this may be a read error. Without the conserved terminal phenylalanine or tryptophan, this CDR3 likely stems from a read error.

Using RNA template, CDR3s of TCR alpha and beta were amplified with iRepertoire arm-PCR. Tissue mRNA or PBMC total RNA, roughly 85-450 ng, went into one-step reverse transcription and amplification. TCRdb redid the calling of the multiplex PCR reads with MiXCR, one entry per CDR3 protein. This table has fewer than 500,000 distinct CDR3 sequences, 41% appearing once. Input material: glioma tissue, nonneoplastic brain tissue, or PBMCs (not recorded which). This chain links TRBV4-1 with TRBJ2-3, with D hard to call. The TCR originated in a human donor with low-grade glioma or glioblastoma, undergoing nonglioma brain surgery, or in good health (not recorded which). In DNA, the CDR3 is TGCGCCAGCAGCCAAGAAGGCGATCCAGATACGCAGTATTTG. Translating it yields CASSQEGDPDTQYL.